Each of the 27 T cell receptor beta chains below was sequenced from the same sample in a study of blood T cells in healthy people across ages. Primers used in a second PCR of about 6 to 12 cycles were a sample-barcoded 5' primer and a J-beta primer mix. One entry per CDR3 protein results from TCRdb running MiXCR on the 5' RACE reads. Of hundreds of thousands of distinct CDR3 sequences listed, under 45% were seen once; the top ten hold around 21%. Sequencing used blood. Receptors were obtained from a man in his sixties in good health.

This clonotype was found many times. One end of the junction fails to match germline, which may point to a read error. This rearrangement joins TRBV29-1 to TRBJ2-7, with 11 bases lining up with TRBD1. This CDR3 region has 13 residues. Per germline, CDR1 SQVTM and CDR2 ANQGSEA. The CDR3 region is CSVEGTGGDEQYF. CDR3 coding DNA: TGCAGCGTAGAAGGGACAGGGGGTGACGAGCAGTACTTC.

The rearrangement links TRBV4-3 to TRBJ2-3, with a possible D match to TRBD1 (5 bases). Germline CDR1 is LGHNA and CDR2 is YSLEER. The CDR3 is 13 residues long. V was cut by 11 bases and J by 2 bases, with 14 bases left in between. The CDR3, as DNA: TGCGCCGATCGCGACAGCTCCACAGATACGCAGTATTTT. It encodes CADRDSSTDTQYF.

This chain links TRBV3-1 with TRBJ2-7, with D uncertain. Germline CDR1 reads LGHDT; CDR2 reads YNNKEL (reference sequence). CDR3 size: 10 residues. Between the trimmed V and J ends, which lost 8 bases and 7 bases, there was a span of 9 bases. The CDR3 loop is CASGELEQYF. The DNA of the CDR3 is TGTGCCAGCGGCGAGTTGGAGCAGTACTTC.

The chain combines TRBV7-2 with TRBJ2-7; D is undetermined. Deletions cut 4 bases from V and 6 bases from J, with 10 bases between. The germline V gene has CDR1 SGHTA and CDR2 FQGNSA. The CDR3 has 12 amino acids. CDR3 in DNA: TGTGCCAGCAGCTCCCAATCCCCCGAGCAGTACTTC. This translates into CASSSQSPEQYF. Complete variable domain (other parts from reference TRBV7-2 and TRBJ2-7): GAGVSQSPSNKVTEKGKDVELRCDPISGHTALYWYRQSLGQGLEFLIYFQGNSAPDKSGLPSDRFSAERTGGSVSTLTIQRTQQEDSAVYLCASSSQSPEQYFGPGTRLTVT.

This clonotype occurred a few times. The rearrangement joins TRBV6-1 to TRBJ1-2; no clear D. Germline lookup yields CDR1 MNHNS and CDR2 SASEGT. The CDR3 loop spans 12 amino acids. Trimming cost V 2 bases and J 7 bases, with 8 bases left between them. This CDR3 is CASSEYVGGYTF. CDR3 DNA sequence: TGTGCCAGCAGTGAATATGTTGGTGGCTACACCTTC.

V usage is TRBV10-3 and J usage is TRBJ2-7, with D perhaps assigned TRBD1 or TRBD2 (5 bases each). Germline CDR1 reads ENHRY; CDR2 reads SYGVKD. This CDR3 contains 18 residues. Trimming stripped 2 bases from V and 1 base from J, with 21 bases between. The CDR3 DNA reads as TGTGCCATCAGTGAGCCAGACTTTGCCGGGACCGCGTCCTACGAGCAGTACTTC. Its translation: CAISEPDFAGTASYEQYF.

Worth noting for this clonotype: The CDR3 end shows no conserved phenylalanine or tryptophan, and so a read error is likely. This chain uses TRBV20-1 with TRBJ1-6, with unresolved D. The germline CDR1 and CDR2 sequences are DFQATT and SNEGSKA (reference sequence). V shed 6 bases and J shed 9 bases, with 9 bases lying between them. This CDR3 region has 11 residues. The CDR3 DNA is TGCAGTGCCGGCGTATTTTCACCCCTCCACGTT. Encoded protein: CSAGVFSPLHV.

This clonotype was recorded a few times. The chain joins TRBV5-4 to TRBJ1-4; D not certain. This CDR3 comprises 15 residues. Trimming took 1 base from V and 3 from J, leaving 10 bases between them. Germline CDR1 SGHNT, CDR2 YYREEE (reference sequence). The CDR3 here is CASSLYYGANEKLFF. CDR3 in DNA: TGTGCCAGCAGCTTGTATTACGGAGCTAATGAAAAACTGTTTTTT.

This clonotype was detected a few times. This sequence joins TRBV4-3 and TRBJ2-4, with TRBD2 as a possible D gene (5 bases). Germline V CDR1 and CDR2: LGHNA, YSLEER. There are 15 residues in the CDR3. Trimming pared 4 bases from V and 1 base from J, leaving 11 bases between. This chain's CDR3 is CASSPGSLAKNIQYF. The CDR3 DNA reads as TGCGCCAGCAGCCCGGGATCTTTGGCCAAAAACATTCAGTACTTC.

The genes are TRBV20-1 and TRBJ1-4; tentatively, D is TRBD1 (5 bases). Germline loops: CDR1 DFQATT, CDR2 SNEGSKA (reference sequence). V was cut by 5 bases and J by 6 bases, with 16 bases left in between. The CDR3 is 14 residues long. CDR3 loop: CSAGAPGLYEKLFF. The CDR3 DNA is TGCAGTGCTGGCGCGCCGGGGCTGTATGAAAAACTGTTTTTT.

This clonotype occurred once. The rearrangement joins TRBV20-1 to TRBJ2-7, with D perhaps matching TRBD1 or TRBD2 (6 bases each). The germline gives CDR1 DFQATT, CDR2 SNEGSKA (reference sequence). Trimming took off 6 bases at V and 7 bases at J, with 25 bases between the two ends. The CDR3 is made up of 15 amino acids. CDR3 DNA sequence: TGCAGTGCCAACGATAGGGGGGACACCGACAATGAGCAGTACTTC. This gives the protein CSANDRGDTDNEQYF.

This sequence joins TRBV7-9 and TRBJ2-2; D remains unclear. CDR1 and CDR2 (germline): SEHNR, FQNEAQ (reference sequence). V was trimmed by 6 bases and J by 5 bases, leaving 4 bases between them. This CDR3 comprises 11 residues. The CDR3 coding sequence is TGTGCCAGCAGAACTACCGGGGAGCTGTTTTTT. Its protein is CASRTTGELFF. The full variable domain, in which reference TRBV7-9 and TRBJ2-2 provide the parts outside the CDR3, is DTGVSQNPRHKITKRGQNVTFRCDPISEHNRLYWYRQTLGQGPEFLTYFQNEAQLEKSRLLSDRFSAERPKGSFSTLEIQRTEQGDSAMYLCASRTTGELFFGEGSRLTVL.

The V gene is TRBV7-2, the J gene TRBJ1-5; 9 positions match TRBD1. Germline trimming cut 5 bases from V and 2 bases from J; bases unmatched to any gene: 4. Germline V gives CDR1 SGHTA, CDR2 FQGNSA. The length of the CDR3 is 15 residues. The CDR3 region has the DNA TGTGCCAGCAGCGTACAGGGGGCAGGCAATCAGCCCCAGCATTTT. Protein sequence: CASSVQGAGNQPQHF.

The chain is built from TRBV29-1 and TRBJ2-1; D unresolved. This CDR3 contains 11 residues. With 4 bases removed from V and 9 bases from J, the gap between germline ends came to 10 bases. Germline V gene sequence: CDR1 SQVTM, CDR2 ANQGSEA. Written as DNA, the CDR3 is TGCAGCGTTGGACATGAGTGTGAGCAGTTCTTC. Its protein product is CSVGHECEQFF.

DNA for the CDR3: TGTGCCCGGAAGAATGGACAGGGCAGAAACTACGAGCAGTACTTC. Protein product: CARKNGQGRNYEQYF. J is TRBJ2-7 and V is TRBV30; TRBD1 matches 8 bases. V lost 8 bases and J lost 3; bases outside the gene matches: 15. Germline-derived CDR1 and CDR2 are GTSNPN and SVGIG (reference sequence). The CDR3 has 15 amino acids.

V usage is TRBV11-2 and J usage is TRBJ2-5; no firm D call. V lost 5 bases and J lost 5, with 15 bases in between. This CDR3 region has 14 residues. Germline V lookup: CDR1 SGHAT, CDR2 FQNNGV. The CDR3, as DNA: TGTGCCAGCAGCCCCAGAGACCGGCGGGAGACCCAGTACTTC. It specifies CASSPRDRRETQYF.

V is TRBV27 and J is TRBJ2-1, with 7 positions matching TRBD1. The V gene end was trimmed by 1 base and the J gene end by 5 bases; junction bases not matched to a gene: 5. Per germline, CDR1 MNHEY and CDR2 SMNVEV (reference sequence). The CDR3 is 15 amino acids. CDR3 in DNA: TGTGCCAGCAGTTTATGGGGACAGCATAACAATGAGCAGTTCTTC. It yields the protein CASSLWGQHNNEQFF.

The chain carries TRBV28 and TRBJ2-7, with D perhaps matching TRBD2 (6 bases). Germline CDR1 and CDR2: MDHEN and SYDVKM. The CDR3 is 12 residues long. V was shortened by 3 bases and J by 7 bases, with 10 bases between the two germline ends. CDR3 nucleotides: TGTGCCAGCAGTTTCTGGGGGGAGGAGCAGTACTTC. It translates to CASSFWGEEQYF.

This chain connects TRBV19 to TRBJ1-2; 10 bases line up with TRBD1. Unmatched junction bases numbered 3, after V lost 3 bases and J lost 2 bases. The germline V gene encodes CDR1 LNHDA and CDR2 SQIVND (reference sequence). There are 15 residues in the CDR3. The CDR3 nucleotides are TGTGCCAGTAGTATGCTGGACAGGGGGAACTATGGCTACACCTTC. This sequence encodes CASSMLDRGNYGYTF.

V gene TRBV6-2 or TRBV6-3 combines with J gene TRBJ2-3, with D perhaps TRBD1 (6 bases). V lost 6 bases and J lost 2, with 21 bases in between. The length of the CDR3 is 17 residues. Germline-derived CDR1 and CDR2 are MNHEY and SVGEGT. The CDR3: CASSFGRTANYTDTQYF. CDR3 DNA: TGTGCCAGCAGCTTTGGAAGGACAGCGAACTACACAGATACGCAGTATTTT.

This clonotype was seen a few times. This rearrangement joins TRBV4-3 to TRBJ2-1; the D gene is possibly TRBD2 (5 bases). Per germline, CDR1 LGHNA and CDR2 YSLEER. This CDR3 comprises 15 residues. V was trimmed by 1 base and J by 6 bases, leaving 13 bases between them. The CDR3 spells CASSQVRASGNEQFF. The CDR3 bases are TGCGCCAGCAGCCAAGTTCGGGCAAGCGGCAATGAGCAGTTCTTC.

This clonotype has just a few counts. This chain joins TRBV12-3 or TRBV12-4 and TRBJ2-7; 10 bases are a match to TRBD1. The junction had 9 bases not matched to a gene; V was cut back by 5 bases and J by 2 bases. CDR3 size: 16 residues. The CDR3 DNA sequence: TGTGCCAGCAGTCGGCCGGGACAGGGGATAACCTACGAGCAGTACTTC. It codes for CASSRPGQGITYEQYF.

The sample holds a few counts of this clonotype. The chain is built from TRBV7-2 and TRBJ2-7; D possibly corresponds to TRBD2 (6 bases). This CDR3 spans 13 amino acids. Germline V gives CDR1 SGHTA, CDR2 FQGNSA. Between the trimmed V and J ends, which lost 5 bases and 0 bases, there was a span of 8 bases. As DNA, the CDR3 is TGTGCCAGCAGCACTAGCCCCTCCTACGAGCAGTACTTC. Translated: CASSTSPSYEQYF.

This clonotype has ten or more counts. The chain is built from TRBV15 and TRBJ2-1, with no clear D. Trimming removed 5 bases at V and 5 bases at J, with 13 bases between. Germline CDR1 LNHNV, CDR2 YYDKDF (reference sequence). CDR3 size: 14 residues. DNA of the CDR3: TGTGCCACCAGCCCCGGGCAGCGAAACAATGAGCAGTTCTTC. It translates to CATSPGQRNNEQFF. Combining the CDR3 with reference TRBV15 and TRBJ2-1 gives the whole variable domain DAMVIQNPRYQVTQFGKPVTLSCSQTLNHNVMYWYQQKSSQAPKLLFHYYDKDFNNEADTPDNFQSRRPNTSFCFLDIRSPGLGDTAMYLCATSPGQRNNEQFFGPGTRLTVL.

The V call is TRBV20-1, the J call TRBJ1-2, with 7 nucleotides matching TRBD1. Germline V CDR1 and CDR2: DFQATT, SNEGSKA (reference sequence). Trimming removed 6 bases from V and 6 bases from J; junction bases left unmatched: 7. This CDR3 is built from 12 residues. The CDR3 DNA is TGCAGTGCAAAGACAGGGAACGATGGCTACACCTTC. It is translated as CSAKTGNDGYTF.

A few counts support this clonotype. This chain links TRBV5-5 with TRBJ2-1; D gene unclear. V lost 4 bases and J lost 9, with 23 bases in between. Germline CDR1 is SGHKS and CDR2 is YYEKEE (reference sequence). This CDR3 spans 16 amino acids. The CDR3 nucleotides read TGTGCCAGCAGCCGGGCCCGGCACAGTCCGACAAGTGAGCAGTTCTTC. As protein: CASSRARHSPTSEQFF. Based on the CDR3 plus reference TRBV5-5 and TRBJ2-1, the full variable domain is DAGVTQSPTHLIKTRGQQVTLRCSPISGHKSVSWYQQVLGQGPQFIFQYYEKEERGRGNFPDRFSARQFPNYSSELNVNALLLGDSALYLCASSRARHSPTSEQFFGPGTRLTVL.

This chain connects TRBV15 to TRBJ1-5; D is uncertain. The CDR3 consists of 15 residues. Germline V gives CDR1 LNHNV, CDR2 YYDKDF (reference sequence). The V gene lost 0 bases and the J gene lost 6 bases, with 12 bases spanning the gap. In nucleotides, the CDR3 is TGTGCCACCAGCAGAGATTTGGGGAGGGCTCAGCCCCAGCATTTT. Translated: CATSRDLGRAQPQHF.